The 4 T cell receptor beta chains reported below all come from one sample, sequenced in a study of control samples from healthy donors and cancer patients. The assay was immunoSEQ multiplex PCR, and TCRdb's table has in-frame clones only and misses some. This sample has 70,000 to 85,000 clones, with roughly 91% found just once. The sequencing input was blood. The origin of the receptors is a man in his fifties or sixties in good health.

The gene calls are TRBV12-5 and TRBJ1-3; D is ambiguous. Looked up from germline, CDR1 is LGHNT and CDR2 is FRNRAP. The V end was cut by 2 bases, the J end by 4 bases, with 12 bases between. This CDR3 contains 15 residues. The CDR3 DNA reads TGTGCTAGTGGTTTGTATGCAGGAAGCGGAAACACCATATATTTT. It codes for CASGLYAGSGNTIYF.

The chain carries TRBV5-1 and TRBJ1-1, with 10 bases aligning to TRBD1. J lost 3 bases, V lost 7 bases, and 3 bases had no gene match. CDR3 size: 13 residues. Germline CDR1 SGHRS, CDR2 YFSETQ. The CDR3 coding sequence is TGCGCCAGCGGGACAGGGGTGGACACTGAAGCTTTCTTT. Amino acid sequence: CASGTGVDTEAFF.

The chain uses TRBV19 and TRBJ1-3; D perhaps matches TRBD1 (5 bases). The CDR3 has 15 residues. Germline-derived CDR1 and CDR2 are LNHDA and SQIVND (reference sequence). Between the trimmed V and J ends, which lost 3 bases and 2 bases, there was a span of 11 bases. CDR3 region: CASSIEGEAGNTIYF. The CDR3 bases are TGTGCCAGTAGTATTGAAGGGGAGGCTGGAAACACCATATATTTT.

This chain uses TRBV10-3 with TRBJ2-1; the D gene is possibly TRBD1 (5 bases). CDR3 size: 14 residues. The germline V and J ends were trimmed by 6 bases and 2 bases, with 11 bases remaining between them. Per germline, CDR1 ENHRY and CDR2 SYGVKD. The CDR3 bases are TGTGCCATCAGAGAGACAGAGACCTACAATGAGCAGTTCTTC. It is translated as CAIRETETYNEQFF.